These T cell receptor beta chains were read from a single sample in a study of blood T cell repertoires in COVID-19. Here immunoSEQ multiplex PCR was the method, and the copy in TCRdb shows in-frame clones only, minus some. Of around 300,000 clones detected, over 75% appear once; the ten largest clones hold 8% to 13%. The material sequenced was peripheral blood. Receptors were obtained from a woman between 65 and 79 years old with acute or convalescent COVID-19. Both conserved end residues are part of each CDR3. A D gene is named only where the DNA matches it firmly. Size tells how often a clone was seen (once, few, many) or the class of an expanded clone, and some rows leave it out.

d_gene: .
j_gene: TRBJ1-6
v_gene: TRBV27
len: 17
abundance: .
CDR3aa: CASRPDRRSSYNSPLHF
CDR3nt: TGTGCCAGCAGACCCGATAGGAGGAGCTCCTATAATTCACCCCTCCACTTT

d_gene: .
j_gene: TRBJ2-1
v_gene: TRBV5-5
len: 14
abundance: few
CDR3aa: CASSTYSIYNEQFF
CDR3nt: TGTGCCAGCAGTACCTACTCAATCTACAATGAGCAGTTCTTC

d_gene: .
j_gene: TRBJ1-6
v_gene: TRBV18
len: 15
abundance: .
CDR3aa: CASSPKSGGDSPLHF
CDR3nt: TGTGCCAGCTCACCAAAGTCGGGGGGCGATTCACCCCTCCACTTT

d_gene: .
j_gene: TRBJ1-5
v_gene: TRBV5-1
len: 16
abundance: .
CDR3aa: CASSLAGAFSNQPQHF
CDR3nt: TGCGCCAGCAGCTTGGCGGGAGCATTTAGCAATCAGCCCCAGCATTTT

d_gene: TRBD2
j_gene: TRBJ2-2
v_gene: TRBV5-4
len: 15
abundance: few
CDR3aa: CASSSPTSAGGELFF
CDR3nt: TGTGCCAGCAGCTCTCCTACTAGCGCGGGCGGGGAGCTGTTTTTT

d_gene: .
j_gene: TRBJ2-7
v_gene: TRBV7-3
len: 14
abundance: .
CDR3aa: CASSLGGRSYEQYF
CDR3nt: TGTGCCAGCAGCCTTGGAGGGAGGTCCTACGAGCAGTACTTC

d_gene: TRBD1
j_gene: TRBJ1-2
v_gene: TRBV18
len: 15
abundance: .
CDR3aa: CASSTLGQGDYGYTF
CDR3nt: TGTGCCAGCTCAACTCTGGGACAGGGTGACTATGGCTACACCTTC

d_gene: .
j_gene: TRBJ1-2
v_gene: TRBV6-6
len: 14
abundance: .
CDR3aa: CASSYPTSIYGYTF
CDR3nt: TGTGCCAGCAGTTACCCTACTAGCATCTATGGCTACACCTTC

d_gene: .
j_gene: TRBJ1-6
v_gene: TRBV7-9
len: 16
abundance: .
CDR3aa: CASRPLLEGQNSPLHF
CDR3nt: TGTGCCAGCAGACCCCTTTTGGAGGGTCAAAATTCACCCCTCCACTTT

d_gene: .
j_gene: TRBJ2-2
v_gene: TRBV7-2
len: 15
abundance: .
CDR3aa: CASSLDAGATGELFF
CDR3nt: TGTGCCAGCAGCTTAGATGCGGGGGCCACCGGGGAGCTGTTTTTT

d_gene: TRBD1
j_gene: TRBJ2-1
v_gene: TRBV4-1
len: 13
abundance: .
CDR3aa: CASSRGQGDEQFF
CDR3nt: TGCGCCAGCAGCCGAGGACAGGGAGATGAGCAGTTCTTC

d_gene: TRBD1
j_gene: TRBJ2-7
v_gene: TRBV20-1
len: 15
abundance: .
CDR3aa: CSASSPGQGLNEQYF
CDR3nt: TGCAGTGCTAGTTCTCCGGGACAGGGCTTGAACGAGCAGTACTTC

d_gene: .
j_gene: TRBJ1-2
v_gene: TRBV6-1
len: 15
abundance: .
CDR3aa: CASSEGRGRFYGYTF
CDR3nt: TGTGCCAGCAGTGAAGGTAGAGGCAGATTCTATGGCTACACCTTC

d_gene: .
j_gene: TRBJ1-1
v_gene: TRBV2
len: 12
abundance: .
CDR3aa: CATGEVQLEAFF
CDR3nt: TGTGCCACTGGGGAGGTACAGCTTGAAGCTTTCTTT

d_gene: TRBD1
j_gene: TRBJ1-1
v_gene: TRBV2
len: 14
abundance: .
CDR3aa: CASSGQGVNTEAFF
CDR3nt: TGTGCCAGCAGCGGACAGGGGGTGAACACTGAAGCTTTCTTT

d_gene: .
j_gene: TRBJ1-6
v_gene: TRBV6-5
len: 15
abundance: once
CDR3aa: CASISRPIYNSPLHF
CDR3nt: TGTGCCAGCATCTCCAGGCCGATTTATAATTCACCCCTCCACTTT

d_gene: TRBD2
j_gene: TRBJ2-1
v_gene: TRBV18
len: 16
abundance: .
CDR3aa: CASSPTLASGGNEQFF
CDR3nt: TGTGCCAGCTCACCAACACTAGCGTCGGGGGGCAATGAGCAGTTCTTC

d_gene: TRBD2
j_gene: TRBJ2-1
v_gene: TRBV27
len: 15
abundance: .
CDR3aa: CASSFDSGGYNEQFF
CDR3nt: TGTGCCAGCAGTTTCGATAGCGGGGGTTACAATGAGCAGTTCTTC

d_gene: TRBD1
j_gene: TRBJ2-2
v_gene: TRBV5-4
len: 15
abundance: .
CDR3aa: CASSPGQALTGELFF
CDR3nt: TGTGCCAGCAGCCCGGGACAGGCCCTCACCGGGGAGCTGTTTTTT

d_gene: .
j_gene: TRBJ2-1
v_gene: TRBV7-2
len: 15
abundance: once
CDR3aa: CASSLAGVLYNEQFF
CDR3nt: TGTGCCAGCAGCTTAGCCGGGGTACTCTACAATGAGCAGTTCTTC